This record covers a single T cell receptor beta chain. In the original analysis: How many nucleated cells were present was estimated from reference gene primer amplification. Profiling relied on immunoSEQ multiplex PCR, and the TCRdb table lists in-frame clones only, not all of them. V, J and clone size derive from that table, while D and trimming were established from the DNA sequence. The sample has fewer than 250,000 clones; 85% to 90% are singletons. This CDR3 contains 16 residues. This entry comes from a study of blood T cell repertoires in COVID-19. Study-level background: Material from acute and convalescent COVID-19 was sourced from the United States, Italy and Spain. Sources were T cells, B-cell-depleted T cells, or PBMCs; the material itself was cDNA or gDNA.

The clonotype was recovered from an older woman with acute or convalescent COVID-19. The chain carries TRBV21-1 and TRBJ2-7; the D call in the table, TRBD2, was not verified against the DNA. TRBV21-1 is classified as a pseudogene. Input material: peripheral blood. The CDR3 reads CASSKAAPSGSYEQYF. CDR3 DNA sequence: TGTGCCAGCAGCAAAGCCGCCCCTAGCGGCTCCTACGAGCAGTACTTC.